The 13 T cell receptor beta chains listed next were all sequenced from one sample in a study of blood T cell repertoires in COVID-19. Profiled with immunoSEQ multiplex PCR; TCRdb holds only in-frame clones, not every one. The sample holds roughly 150,000 clones; about 88% are singletons and the top ten take about 5.8%. The sequencing input was peripheral blood. The receptors derive from a woman in her forties or fifties with COVID-19, enrolled during active disease.

The V call is TRBV9, the J call TRBJ1-2; perhaps TRBD1 as D (6 bases). Germline V gene data show CDR1 as SGDLS and CDR2 as YYNGEE. With 2 bases removed from V and 8 bases from J, the gap between germline ends came to 16 bases. The CDR3 sequence is 14 residues long. CDR3 region: CASSVDSSIGGYTF. The CDR3 nucleotides read TGTGCCAGCAGCGTGGACAGTTCAATCGGCGGCTACACCTTC.

The CDR3: CASRILQGTEAFF. The CDR3 DNA reads as TGTGCCAGCAGAATACTCCAGGGCACTGAAGCTTTCTTT. The V gene is TRBV27, the J gene TRBJ1-1; the D gene is possibly TRBD1 (5 bases). Germline-derived CDR1 and CDR2 are MNHEY and SMNVEV (reference sequence). The CDR3 runs 13 residues. Trimming pared 6 bases from V and 4 bases from J, leaving 12 bases between.

DNA of the CDR3: TGTGCCAGCAGTGAAATGGGAGGGGGCAATCAGCCCCAGCATTTT. Translating gives CASSEMGGGNQPQHF. J is TRBJ1-5 and V is TRBV6-1; tentatively, D is TRBD1 (5 bases). There are 15 residues in the CDR3. Between the trimmed V and J ends, which lost 2 bases and 2 bases, there was a span of 10 bases. Germline V gene data show CDR1 as MNHNS and CDR2 as SASEGT.

The V call is TRBV28, the J call TRBJ1-2, with D perhaps matching TRBD1 (5 bases). The CDR3 runs to 13 residues. Germline values: CDR1 MDHEN, CDR2 SYDVKM. The V end lost 2 bases, the J end lost 4 bases, and 8 bases lay between the germline ends. The chain's CDR3 is CASSLKGFYGYTF. In DNA, the CDR3 is TGTGCCAGCAGTTTAAAGGGGTTCTATGGCTACACCTTC.

The V and J genes are TRBV6-1 and TRBJ1-2; 8 bases map to TRBD1. CDR3 size: 16 residues. The V gene's germline CDR1 is MNHNS and CDR2 SASEGT. The trim removed 0 bases at V and 5 bases at J, leaving 8 bases unmatched. The CDR3 DNA reads TGTGCCAGCAGTGAAGCGGCAGGGGGCGCATCTTATGGCTACACCTTC. Its protein product is CASSEAAGGASYGYTF.

CDR3 DNA sequence: TGTGCCAGCAGTTTAGGGACAGGGGGCTCCAGCAATCAGCCCCAGCATTTT. Protein sequence: CASSLGTGGSSNQPQHF. The V call is TRBV28, the J call TRBJ1-5, with 12 bases fitting TRBD1. J was trimmed by 1 base and V by 2 bases; bases with no gene match: 3. CDR1 and CDR2 (germline): MDHEN, SYDVKM. This CDR3 comprises 17 residues.

The rearrangement uses TRBV18 and TRBJ1-4; D uncertain. The V end lost 3 bases, the J end lost 12 bases, and 14 bases lay between the germline ends. Germline V gene lookup returns CDR1 KGHSH and CDR2 LQKENI. The CDR3 is 13 residues long. CDR3 sequence: CASSPPVVSELFF. CDR3 DNA sequence: TGTGCCAGCTCACCGCCGGTGGTCTCGGAACTGTTTTTT.

The J gene is TRBJ2-5, the V gene TRBV4-1; 10 nucleotides match TRBD2. There are 17 residues in the CDR3. Trimming removed 4 bases from V and 4 bases from J; junction bases left unmatched: 12. Germline lookup yields CDR1 MGHRA and CDR2 YSYEKL. Written as DNA, the CDR3 is TGCGCCAGCAGCCTACCACTAGCGGGGCAGGAAAGAGAGACCCAGTACTTC. Translated, it gives CASSLPLAGQERETQYF.

This chain joins TRBV7-9 and TRBJ1-6; 7 nucleotides align to TRBD1. The germline CDR1 and CDR2 sequences are SEHNR and FQNEAQ (reference sequence). J gave up 4 bases and V 5 bases, and 5 bases lay outside the gene matches. The length of the CDR3 is 15 residues. In DNA form, the CDR3 reads TGTGCCAGCAGCCGGGACAGTTATTATAATTCACCCCTCCACTTT. Encoded protein: CASSRDSYYNSPLHF.

The chain links TRBV5-1 to TRBJ2-5, with a weak D call TRBD2 (6 bases). The CDR3 is 16 amino acids. The V gene lost 4 bases and the J gene lost 5 bases, with 21 bases spanning the gap. CDR1 is SGHRS and CDR2 is YFSETQ in the germline V gene. The CDR3 region is CASSPGGAVLTETQYF. The CDR3 DNA is TGCGCCAGCAGCCCCGGAGGGGCAGTGTTAACTGAGACCCAGTACTTC.

V is TRBV6-5 and J is TRBJ2-7; 8 positions match TRBD1. CDR3 length equals 13 residues. Germline CDR1 and CDR2: MNHEY and SVGAGI. CDR3 in amino acids: CAGKTGGNDEQYF. CDR3 DNA: TGTGCGGGGAAAACAGGGGGTAACGACGAGCAGTACTTC.

V usage is TRBV6-5 and J usage is TRBJ1-3; tentatively, D is TRBD1 (5 bases). The germline V gene has CDR1 MNHEY and CDR2 SVGAGI. The CDR3 extends over 14 amino acids. V shed 5 bases and J shed 0 bases, with 8 bases lying between them. This CDR3 is CASSRGGSGNTIYF. The DNA for the CDR3 is TGTGCCAGCAGTCGCGGGGGCTCTGGAAACACCATATATTTT.

This chain links TRBV5-1 with TRBJ2-7; D is uncertain. Germline assignment: CDR1 SGHRS and CDR2 YFSETQ. Trimming removed 2 bases from V and 0 bases from J, with 6 bases in between. The CDR3 contains 13 residues. DNA for the CDR3: TGCGCCAGCAGCTTCCAAAACTCCTACGAGCAGTACTTC. It yields the protein CASSFQNSYEQYF.